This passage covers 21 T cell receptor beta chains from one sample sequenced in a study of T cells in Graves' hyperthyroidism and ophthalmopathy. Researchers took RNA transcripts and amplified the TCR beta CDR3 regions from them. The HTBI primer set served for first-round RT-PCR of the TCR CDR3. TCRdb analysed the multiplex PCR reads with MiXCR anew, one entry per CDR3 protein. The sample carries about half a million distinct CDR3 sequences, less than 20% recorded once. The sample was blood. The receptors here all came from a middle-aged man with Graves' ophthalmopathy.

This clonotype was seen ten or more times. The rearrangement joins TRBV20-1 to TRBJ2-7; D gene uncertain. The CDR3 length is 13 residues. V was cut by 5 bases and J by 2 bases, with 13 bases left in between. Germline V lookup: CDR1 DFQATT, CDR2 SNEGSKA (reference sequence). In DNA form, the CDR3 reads TGCAGTGCTCGTCCGGAAGACACCTACGAGCAGTACTTC. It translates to CSARPEDTYEQYF.

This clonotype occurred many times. CDR3 amino acids: CASNKDSLIEPQHF. The CDR3 DNA reads TGTGCCAGCAACAAAGACAGTCTTATCGAACCCCAGCATTTT. The chain uses TRBV28 and TRBJ1-5, with TRBD1 as a possible D gene (5 bases). The V end was cut by 7 bases, the J end by 10 bases, with 20 bases between. Germline CDR1 MDHEN, CDR2 SYDVKM. This CDR3 has 14 amino acids. Combining the CDR3 with reference TRBV28 and TRBJ1-5 gives the whole variable domain DVKVTQSSRYLVKRTGEKVFLECVQDMDHENMFWYRQDPGLGLRLIYFSYDVKMKEKGDIPEGYSVSREKKERFSLILESASTNQTSMYLCASNKDSLIEPQHFGDGTRLSIL.

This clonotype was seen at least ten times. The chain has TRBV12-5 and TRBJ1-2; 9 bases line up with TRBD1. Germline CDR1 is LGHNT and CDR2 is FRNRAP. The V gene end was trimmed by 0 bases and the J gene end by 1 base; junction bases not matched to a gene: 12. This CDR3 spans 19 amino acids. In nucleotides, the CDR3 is TGTGCTAGTGGTTTGGTCCTAGGGACAGGGACGCCCATTAACTATGGCTACACCTTC. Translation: CASGLVLGTGTPINYGYTF.

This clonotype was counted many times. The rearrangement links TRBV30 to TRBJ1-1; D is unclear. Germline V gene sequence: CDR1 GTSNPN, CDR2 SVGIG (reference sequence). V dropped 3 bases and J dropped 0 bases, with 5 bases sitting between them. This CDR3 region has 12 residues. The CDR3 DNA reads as TGTGCCTGGAGCATTATGAACACTGAAGCTTTCTTT. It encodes CAWSIMNTEAFF.

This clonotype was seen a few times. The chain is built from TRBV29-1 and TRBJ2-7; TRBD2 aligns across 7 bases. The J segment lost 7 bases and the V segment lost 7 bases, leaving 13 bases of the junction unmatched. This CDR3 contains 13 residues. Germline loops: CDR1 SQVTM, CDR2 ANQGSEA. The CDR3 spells CSASGNVLGEQYF. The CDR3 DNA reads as TGCAGCGCAAGCGGGAACGTGCTGGGGGAGCAGTACTTC.

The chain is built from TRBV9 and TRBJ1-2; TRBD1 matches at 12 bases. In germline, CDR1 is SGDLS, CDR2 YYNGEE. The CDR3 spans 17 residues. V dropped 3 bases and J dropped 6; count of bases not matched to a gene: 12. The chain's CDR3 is CASSASGAGQGAHGYTF. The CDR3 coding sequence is TGTGCCAGCAGCGCCTCTGGCGCGGGACAGGGGGCCCATGGCTACACCTTC.

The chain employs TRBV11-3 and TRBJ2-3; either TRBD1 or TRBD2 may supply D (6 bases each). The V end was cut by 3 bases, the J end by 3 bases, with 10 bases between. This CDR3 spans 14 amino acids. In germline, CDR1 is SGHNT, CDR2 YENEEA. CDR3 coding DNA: TGTGCCAGCAGCTTTTCGGGGGCTACAGATACGCAGTATTTT. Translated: CASSFSGATDTQYF.

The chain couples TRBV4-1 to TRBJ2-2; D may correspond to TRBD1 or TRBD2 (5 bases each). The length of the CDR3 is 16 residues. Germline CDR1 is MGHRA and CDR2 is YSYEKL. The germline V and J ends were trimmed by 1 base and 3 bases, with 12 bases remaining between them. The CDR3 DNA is TGCGCCAGCAGCCAAGTCCCAGGGACGGACACCGGGGAGCTGTTTTTT. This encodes CASSQVPGTDTGELFF.

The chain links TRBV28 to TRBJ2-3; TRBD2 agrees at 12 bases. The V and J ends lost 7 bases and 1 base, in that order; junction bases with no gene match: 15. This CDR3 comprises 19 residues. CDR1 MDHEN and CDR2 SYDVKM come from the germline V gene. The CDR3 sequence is CASKPHGLAGGPGTDTQYF. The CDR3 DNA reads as TGTGCCAGCAAACCCCACGGGCTAGCGGGAGGGCCTGGCACAGATACGCAGTATTTT. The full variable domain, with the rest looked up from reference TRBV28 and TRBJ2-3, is DVKVTQSSRYLVKRTGEKVFLECVQDMDHENMFWYRQDPGLGLRLIYFSYDVKMKEKGDIPEGYSVSREKKERFSLILESASTNQTSMYLCASKPHGLAGGPGTDTQYFGPGTRLTVL.

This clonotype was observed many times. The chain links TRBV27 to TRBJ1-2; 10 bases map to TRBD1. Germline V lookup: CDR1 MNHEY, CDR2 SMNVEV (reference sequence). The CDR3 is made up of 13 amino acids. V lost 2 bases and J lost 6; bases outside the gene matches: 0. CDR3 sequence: CASSLGTGDGYTF. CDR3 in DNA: TGTGCCAGCAGTTTAGGGACAGGGGATGGCTACACCTTC.

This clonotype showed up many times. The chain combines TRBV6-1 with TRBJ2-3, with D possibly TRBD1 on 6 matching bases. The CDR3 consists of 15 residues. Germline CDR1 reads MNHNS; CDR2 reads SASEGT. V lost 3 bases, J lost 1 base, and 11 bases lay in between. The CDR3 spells CASSELGAGTDTQYF. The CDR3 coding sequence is TGTGCCAGCAGTGAGTTGGGGGCCGGCACAGATACGCAGTATTTT.

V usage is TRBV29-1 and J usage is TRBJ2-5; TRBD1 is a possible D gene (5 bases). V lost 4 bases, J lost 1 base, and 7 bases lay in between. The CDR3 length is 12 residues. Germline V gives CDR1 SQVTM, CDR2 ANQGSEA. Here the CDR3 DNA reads TGCAGCGTTGGGGGCCTCCAAGAGACCCAGTACTTC. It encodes CSVGGLQETQYF.

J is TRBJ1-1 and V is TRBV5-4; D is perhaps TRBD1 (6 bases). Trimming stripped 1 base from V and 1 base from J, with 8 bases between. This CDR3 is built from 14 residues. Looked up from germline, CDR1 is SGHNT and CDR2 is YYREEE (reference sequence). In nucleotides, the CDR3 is TGTGCCAGCAGCTTGAAGGGGGGGAACACTGAAGCTTTCTTT. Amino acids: CASSLKGGNTEAFF.

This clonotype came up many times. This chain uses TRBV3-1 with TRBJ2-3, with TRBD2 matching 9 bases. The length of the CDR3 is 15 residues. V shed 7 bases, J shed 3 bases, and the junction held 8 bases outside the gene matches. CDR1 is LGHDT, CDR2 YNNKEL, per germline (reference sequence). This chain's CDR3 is CASMNSGGGTDTQYF. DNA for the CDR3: TGTGCCAGCATGAATAGCGGGGGAGGTACAGATACGCAGTATTTT.

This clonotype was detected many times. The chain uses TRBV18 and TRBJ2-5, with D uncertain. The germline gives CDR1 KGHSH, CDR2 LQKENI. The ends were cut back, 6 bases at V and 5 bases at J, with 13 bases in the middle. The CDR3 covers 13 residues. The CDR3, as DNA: TGTGCCAGCTCCCAAAACCACGGGGAGACCCAGTACTTC. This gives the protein CASSQNHGETQYF.

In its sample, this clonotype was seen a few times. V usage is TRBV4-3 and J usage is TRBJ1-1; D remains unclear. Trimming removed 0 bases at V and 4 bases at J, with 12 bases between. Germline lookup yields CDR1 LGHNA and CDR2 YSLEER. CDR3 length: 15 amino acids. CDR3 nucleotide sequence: TGCGCCAGCAGCCAAGAGTTACGGGAATCCACTGAAGCTTTCTTT. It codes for CASSQELRESTEAFF.

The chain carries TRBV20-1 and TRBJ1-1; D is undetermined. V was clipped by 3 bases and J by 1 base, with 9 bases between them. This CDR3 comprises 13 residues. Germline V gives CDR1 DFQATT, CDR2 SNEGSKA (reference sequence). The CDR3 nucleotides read TGCAGTGCTAGTGGGCAGCCGAACACTGAAGCTTTCTTT. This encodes CSASGQPNTEAFF.

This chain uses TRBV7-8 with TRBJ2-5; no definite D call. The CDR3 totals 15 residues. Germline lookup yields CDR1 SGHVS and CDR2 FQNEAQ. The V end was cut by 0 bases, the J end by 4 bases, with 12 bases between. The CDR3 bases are TGTGCCAGCAGCTTAGCGCCCTTAACCGCAGAGACCCAGTACTTC. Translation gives CASSLAPLTAETQYF.

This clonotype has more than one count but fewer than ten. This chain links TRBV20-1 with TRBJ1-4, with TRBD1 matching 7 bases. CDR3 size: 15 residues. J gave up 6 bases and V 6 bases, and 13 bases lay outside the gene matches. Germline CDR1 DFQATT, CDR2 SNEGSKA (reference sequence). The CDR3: CSAAETDRADEKLFF. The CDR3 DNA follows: TGCAGTGCCGCGGAAACTGACAGGGCCGATGAAAAACTGTTTTTT.

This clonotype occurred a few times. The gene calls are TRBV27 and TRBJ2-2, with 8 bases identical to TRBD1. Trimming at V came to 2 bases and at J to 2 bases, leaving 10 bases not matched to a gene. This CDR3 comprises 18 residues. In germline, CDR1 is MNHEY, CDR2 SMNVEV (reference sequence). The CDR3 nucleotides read TGTGCCAGCAGTTTAACACCTGGACAGGGATTTAACACCGGGGAGCTGTTTTTT. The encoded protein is CASSLTPGQGFNTGELFF.

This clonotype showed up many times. CDR3: CASSLVTRGHTEAFF. The CDR3 DNA is TGTGCCAGCAGCTTAGTCACGAGGGGTCACACTGAAGCTTTCTTT. The chain uses TRBV7-2 and TRBJ1-1; D might be TRBD1 (5 bases). The CDR3 has 15 amino acids. V lost 1 base to trimming and J lost 3 bases, with 12 bases between them. Per germline, CDR1 SGHTA and CDR2 FQGNSA.